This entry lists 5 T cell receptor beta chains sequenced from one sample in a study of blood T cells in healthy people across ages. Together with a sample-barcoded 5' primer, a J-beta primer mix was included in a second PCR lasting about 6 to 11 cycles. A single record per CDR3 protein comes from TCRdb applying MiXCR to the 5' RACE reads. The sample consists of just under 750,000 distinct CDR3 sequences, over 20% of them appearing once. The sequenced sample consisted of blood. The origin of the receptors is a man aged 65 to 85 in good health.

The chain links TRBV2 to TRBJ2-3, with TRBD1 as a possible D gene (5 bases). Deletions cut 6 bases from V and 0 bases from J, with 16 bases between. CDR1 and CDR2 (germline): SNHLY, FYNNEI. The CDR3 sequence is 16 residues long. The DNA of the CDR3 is TGTGCCAGCAGCCAAGAAGGGGTTTATAGCACAGATACGCAGTATTTT. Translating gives CASSQEGVYSTDTQYF.

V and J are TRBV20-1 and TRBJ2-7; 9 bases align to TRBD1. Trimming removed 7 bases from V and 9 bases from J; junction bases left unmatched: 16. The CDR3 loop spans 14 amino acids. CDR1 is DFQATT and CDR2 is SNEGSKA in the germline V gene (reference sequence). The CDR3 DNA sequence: TGCAGTGGGCTCGAGGGACAGGGTATTGACGGGCAGTACTTC. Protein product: CSGLEGQGIDGQYF.

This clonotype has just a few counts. CDR3 nucleotides: TGCAGTGCTAGCCCACAGGGGGACGGCTACACCTTC. Its translation is CSASPQGDGYTF. The V gene is TRBV20-1, the J gene TRBJ1-2, with 8 bases identical to TRBD1. Trimming cost V 3 bases and J 8 bases; bases outside gene matches: 5. This CDR3 comprises 12 residues. Germline CDR1 is DFQATT and CDR2 is SNEGSKA (reference sequence).

CDR3 protein: CASTEIYTDTQYF. The CDR3 DNA reads as TGTGCCAGCACGGAGATCTACACAGATACGCAGTATTTT. This chain links TRBV2 with TRBJ2-3; D is unclear. The V end was cut by 7 bases, the J end by 2 bases, with 10 bases between. CDR3 size: 13 residues. Per germline, CDR1 SNHLY and CDR2 FYNNEI.

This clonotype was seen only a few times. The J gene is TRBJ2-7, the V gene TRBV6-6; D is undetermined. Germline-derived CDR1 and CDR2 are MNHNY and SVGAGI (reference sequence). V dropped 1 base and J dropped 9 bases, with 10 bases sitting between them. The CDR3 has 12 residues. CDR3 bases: TGTGCCAGCAGTTACTACGGACCAGTGCAGTACTTC. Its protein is CASSYYGPVQYF.